The 17 T cell receptor beta chains in this list originate from one sample, sequenced in a study of spatial heterogeneity in lung cancer. Indicated time point: sample taken at primary tumor resection. TCRs were sequenced from unsorted whole RNA of tumor, nontumor lung or PBMC. TCRdb re-derived calls from the 5' RACE reads in MiXCR, one entry per CDR3 protein. The sample includes 40,000 to 45,000 distinct CDR3 sequences, 6.5% to 8% of them seen just once. Sequences were derived from PBMCs, sampled at surgery. The receptors originated from a female donor with early-stage non-small cell lung cancer.

The sample holds many counts of this clonotype. CDR3 coding DNA: TGCAGTGCTAGAGATAAAGAACAGGGCGGAAAACTGTTTTTT. It codes for CSARDKEQGGKLFF. The chain joins TRBV20-1 to TRBJ1-4, with a tentative D call TRBD1 (6 bases). Trimming left V 0 bases short and J 10 bases short, with 15 bases between. The CDR3 consists of 14 residues. CDR1 and CDR2 from the germline V gene are DFQATT and SNEGSKA (reference sequence).

There are many counts of this clonotype. The rearrangement uses TRBV5-1 and TRBJ1-1; D is unresolved. The germline V gene has CDR1 SGHRS and CDR2 YFSETQ. The CDR3 spans 15 residues. V dropped 5 bases and J dropped 1 base, with 15 bases sitting between them. In nucleotides, the CDR3 is TGCGCCAGCAGATCGAGTTCACAAAGGAACACTGAAGCTTTCTTT. Translating gives CASRSSSQRNTEAFF.

There are many counts of this clonotype. The chain uses TRBV12-3 or TRBV12-4 and TRBJ2-4; either TRBD1 or TRBD2 may supply D (5 bases each). The CDR3 has 13 residues. Trimming removed 6 bases at V and 9 bases at J, with 15 bases between. The CDR3 DNA is TGTGCCAGCAGGGGACGTGGGGAAAGCATTCAGTACTTC. Encoded protein: CASRGRGESIQYF.

The J gene is TRBJ1-5, the V gene TRBV5-1, with TRBD1 as a possible D gene (6 bases). The CDR3 totals 15 residues. V shed 0 bases and J shed 1 base, with 8 bases lying between them. The germline V gene encodes CDR1 SGHRS and CDR2 YFSETQ. CDR3 bases: TGCGCCAGCAGCTTGGAAGGGGGGAGCAATCAGCCCCAGCATTTT. Amino acids: CASSLEGGSNQPQHF.

This clonotype was detected many times. V gene TRBV6-2 or TRBV6-3 combines with J gene TRBJ2-5; no reliable D call. The CDR3 has 12 amino acids. Germline V gene sequence: CDR1 MNHEY, CDR2 SVGEGT. The germline V and J ends were trimmed by 2 bases and 4 bases, with 5 bases remaining between them. In DNA form, the CDR3 reads TGTGCCAGCAGTTACATCCCAGAGACCCAGTACTTC. This codes for CASSYIPETQYF.

The table lists this clonotype with many counts. This chain connects TRBV4-1 to TRBJ1-6, with 9 bases that match TRBD1. The germline CDR1 and CDR2 sequences are MGHRA and YSYEKL. CDR3 length equals 18 residues. Germline trimming cut 1 base from V and 2 bases from J; bases unmatched to any gene: 6. Written as DNA, the CDR3 is TGCGCCAGCAGCCAAGTTCGGGGACAGGGACCCTATAATTCACCCCTCCACTTT. Its translation: CASSQVRGQGPYNSPLHF.

This clonotype was recorded many times. The chain links TRBV29-1 to TRBJ2-2, with 7 bases lining up with TRBD2. The CDR3 has 12 amino acids. Germline CDR1 reads SQVTM; CDR2 reads ANQGSEA. J was trimmed by 6 bases and V by 6 bases; bases with no gene match: 4. CDR3 sequence (DNA): TGCAGCGTCGCTAGCGGTCCCGGGGAGCTGTTTTTT. This translates into CSVASGPGELFF.

This clonotype has ten or more counts. The rearrangement joins TRBV5-1 to TRBJ1-2, with D possibly being TRBD1 (5 bases). The germline V and J ends were trimmed by 2 bases and 0 bases, with 11 bases remaining between them. CDR1 is SGHRS and CDR2 is YFSETQ in the germline V gene. CDR3 size: 15 residues. In nucleotides, the CDR3 is TGCGCCAGCAGCTTAGAAGGGGCGGCTAACTATGGCTACACCTTC. Translation: CASSLEGAANYGYTF.

The table lists this clonotype with many counts. The chain couples TRBV7-9 to TRBJ2-1; D ambiguous. Trimming removed 6 bases from V and 4 bases from J, with 13 bases in between. Germline assignment: CDR1 SEHNR and CDR2 FQNEAQ (reference sequence). The CDR3 runs 14 residues. CDR3 sequence reads: CASRLEPRYNEQFF. CDR3 DNA sequence: TGTGCCAGCAGGCTAGAACCACGGTACAATGAGCAGTTCTTC. The entire variable domain, with the rest obtained from reference TRBV7-9 and TRBJ2-1, is as follows: DTGVSQNPRHKITKRGQNVTFRCDPISEHNRLYWYRQTLGQGPEFLTYFQNEAQLEKSRLLSDRFSAERPKGSFSTLEIQRTEQGDSAMYLCASRLEPRYNEQFFGPGTRLTVL.

Concerning this clonotype: This may come from a read error, since a much larger clone is one base off. The J gene is TRBJ1-1, the V gene TRBV29-1; 8 bases are shared with TRBD1. The CDR3 extends over 14 amino acids. The junction had 10 bases not matched to a gene; V was cut back by 7 bases and J by 3 bases. Germline V gene data show CDR1 as SQVTM and CDR2 as ANQGSEA. This chain's CDR3 is CSARSGGADTEAFF. The CDR3 nucleotides read TGCAGCGCACGGTCAGGGGGCGCGGACACTGAAGCTTTCTTT.

The V gene is TRBV20-1, the J gene TRBJ2-2; D may correspond to TRBD1 or TRBD2 (5 bases each). V lost 1 base and J lost 3, with 9 bases in between. CDR3 length: 14 amino acids. Germline-derived CDR1 and CDR2 are DFQATT and SNEGSKA (reference sequence). CDR3 sequence reads: CSARVGTDTGELFF. The CDR3 DNA follows: TGCAGTGCTAGAGTGGGGACCGACACCGGGGAGCTGTTTTTT.

This clonotype has a handful of counts. The rearrangement links TRBV12-3 or TRBV12-4 to TRBJ1-4; D call uncertain. The V end lost 2 bases, the J end lost 5 bases, and 6 bases lay between the germline ends. The CDR3 length is 13 residues. This chain's CDR3 is CASSLRVNEKLFF. The CDR3 DNA follows: TGTGCCAGCAGTTTACGGGTAAATGAAAAACTGTTTTTT.

This chain links TRBV7-2 with TRBJ1-1; TRBD1 is a possible D gene (6 bases). Germline V lookup: CDR1 SGHTA, CDR2 FQGNSA. This CDR3 has 13 amino acids. The V end lost 5 bases, the J end lost 6 bases, and 13 bases lay between the germline ends. CDR3 sequence reads: CASSRTELPEAFF. The DNA for the CDR3 is TGTGCCAGCAGCCGGACAGAGCTTCCTGAAGCTTTCTTT.

This clonotype has more than one count but fewer than ten. The chain combines TRBV6-5 with TRBJ1-6; tentatively, D is TRBD1 (5 bases). The V gene's germline CDR1 is MNHEY and CDR2 SVGAGI. Between the trimmed V and J ends, which lost 4 bases and 0 bases, there was a span of 16 bases. The CDR3 loop spans 18 amino acids. CDR3 loop: CASSFLGRQSSYNSPLHF. Written as DNA, the CDR3 is TGTGCCAGCAGTTTTTTGGGACGGCAAAGCTCCTATAATTCACCCCTCCACTTT.

This clonotype was counted many times. The chain links TRBV29-1 to TRBJ2-1; D is perhaps TRBD1 (6 bases). CDR3 length: 16 amino acids. With 1 base removed from V and 0 bases from J, the gap between germline ends came to 13 bases. The germline V gene has CDR1 SQVTM and CDR2 ANQGSEA. CDR3 bases: TGCAGCGTTGAAGTGGGGGCGGCGAGCTCCTACAATGAGCAGTTCTTC. This codes for CSVEVGAASSYNEQFF.

This clonotype was counted ten times or more. The chain has TRBV7-2 and TRBJ1-1; TRBD1 is a possible D gene (5 bases). Between the trimmed V and J ends, which lost 3 bases and 3 bases, there was a span of 14 bases. This CDR3 is 15 amino acids long. CDR1 and CDR2 (germline): SGHTA, FQGNSA. CDR3 residues: CASSFQGAGDTEAFF. For the CDR3, the DNA is TGTGCCAGCAGCTTCCAGGGAGCGGGAGACACTGAAGCTTTCTTT. Full variable domain (remainder filled in from reference TRBV7-2 and TRBJ1-1): GAGVSQSPSNKVTEKGKDVELRCDPISGHTALYWYRQSLGQGLEFLIYFQGNSAPDKSGLPSDRFSAERTGGSVSTLTIQRTQQEDSAVYLCASSFQGAGDTEAFFGQGTRLTVV.

This clonotype was recorded many times. The chain couples TRBV28 to TRBJ2-5; TRBD1 matches at 8 bases. V shed 7 bases, J shed 1 base, and the junction held 8 bases outside the gene matches. CDR1 is MDHEN, CDR2 SYDVKM, per germline. The length of the CDR3 is 15 residues. CDR3 sequence: CASNGQGARQETQYF. In nucleotides, the CDR3 is TGTGCCAGCAACGGACAGGGCGCCCGCCAAGAGACCCAGTACTTC.